A selection of T cell receptor beta chains follows, all from one sample in a study of T cells in Graves' hyperthyroidism and ophthalmopathy. TCRdb itself ran the multiplex PCR reads through MiXCR, one entry per CDR3 protein. The sample shows about 370,000 distinct CDR3 sequences, roughly 15% of them seen only once. Source material: blood. Every receptor here comes from a woman in her sixties with Graves' ophthalmopathy. The CDR3 runs from the conserved cysteine through the conserved F or W.

cdr3_aa: CASSQEGSAYNSPLHF
j_call: TRBJ1-6
v_call: TRBV3-1

cdr3_aa: CASSRSGTSVYNEQFF
j_call: TRBJ2-1
v_call: TRBV5-1

cdr3_aa: CSAGGGAQHHEQYF
j_call: TRBJ2-7
v_call: TRBV20-1

cdr3_aa: CASRVTSGRIGELFF
j_call: TRBJ2-2
v_call: TRBV3-1

cdr3_aa: CAISSDRDYEQFF
j_call: TRBJ2-1
v_call: TRBV10-3

cdr3_aa: CASRDQGFYGYTF
j_call: TRBJ1-2
v_call: TRBV2

cdr3_aa: CASSESSGRYEQYF
j_call: TRBJ2-7
v_call: TRBV2

cdr3_aa: CAISRGTGGSGELFF
j_call: TRBJ2-2
v_call: TRBV10-3

cdr3_aa: CASSQWTSAETRYF
j_call: TRBJ2-5
v_call: TRBV14

cdr3_aa: CASSLDPGGRATGNEQFF
j_call: TRBJ2-1
v_call: TRBV11-2

cdr3_aa: CAIAEGGTSTDTQYF
j_call: TRBJ2-3
v_call: TRBV10-3

cdr3_aa: CSAGTATGNTIYF
j_call: TRBJ1-3
v_call: TRBV20-1

cdr3_aa: CSARGPRRGAGDKKTQYF
j_call: TRBJ2-5
v_call: TRBV20-1

cdr3_aa: CASTSLGTEAFF
j_call: TRBJ1-1
v_call: TRBV3-1

cdr3_aa: CASSRIGTSGSKMGEWSTDTQYF
j_call: TRBJ2-3
v_call: TRBV28

cdr3_aa: CASTRGAGDTGELFF
j_call: TRBJ2-2
v_call: TRBV19

cdr3_aa: CASSLAPGPESSYEQYF
j_call: TRBJ2-7
v_call: TRBV5-1

cdr3_aa: CSAKSPQRDYNEQFF
j_call: TRBJ2-1
v_call: TRBV20-1

cdr3_aa: CASSPVVRLPREQYF
j_call: TRBJ2-7
v_call: TRBV28

cdr3_aa: CASRDQAGPYNEQFF
j_call: TRBJ2-1
v_call: TRBV2

cdr3_aa: CASSPLATPGEQFF
j_call: TRBJ2-1
v_call: TRBV9

cdr3_aa: CASSLAGRTEAFF
j_call: TRBJ1-1
v_call: TRBV28

cdr3_aa: CATSRGSQGLYNEQFF
j_call: TRBJ2-1
v_call: TRBV15

cdr3_aa: CASSQVLEGYEQFF
j_call: TRBJ2-1
v_call: TRBV3-1

cdr3_aa: CASTPLGAVLAKNIQYF
j_call: TRBJ2-4
v_call: TRBV28

cdr3_aa: CASSYGGAGETQYF
j_call: TRBJ2-5
v_call: TRBV6-1

cdr3_aa: CSARAGGGDNEQYF
j_call: NA
v_call: TRBV20-1

cdr3_aa: CASSTRTSGGTDTQYF
j_call: TRBJ2-3
v_call: TRBV6-2/TRBV6-3

cdr3_aa: CSALGPGDTEAFF
j_call: TRBJ1-1
v_call: TRBV20-1